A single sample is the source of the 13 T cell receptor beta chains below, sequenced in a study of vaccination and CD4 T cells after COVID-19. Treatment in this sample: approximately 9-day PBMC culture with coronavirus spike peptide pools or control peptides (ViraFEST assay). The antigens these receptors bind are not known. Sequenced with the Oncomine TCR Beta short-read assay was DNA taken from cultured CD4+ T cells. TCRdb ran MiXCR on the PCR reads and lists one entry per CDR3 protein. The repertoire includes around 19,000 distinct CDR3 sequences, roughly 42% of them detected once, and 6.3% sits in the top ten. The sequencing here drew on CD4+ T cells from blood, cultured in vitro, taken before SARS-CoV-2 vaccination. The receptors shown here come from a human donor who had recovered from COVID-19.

The DNA for the CDR3 is TGTGCCAGCAGTGGCCCAGAGGGAAGTCAGCCCCAGCATTTT. Its translation: CASSGPEGSQPQHF. This rearrangement joins TRBV2 to TRBJ1-5; unclear D gene. Germline V gives CDR1 SNHLY, CDR2 FYNNEI. Trimming took 4 bases from V and 6 from J, leaving 13 bases between them. CDR3 length: 14 residues. Full variable domain (rest looked up from reference TRBV2 and TRBJ1-5): EPEVTQTPSHQVTQMGQEVILRCVPISNHLYFYWYRQILGQKVEFLVSFYNNEISEKSEIFDDQFSVERPDGSNFTLKIRSTKLEDSAMYFCASSGPEGSQPQHFGDGTRLSIL.

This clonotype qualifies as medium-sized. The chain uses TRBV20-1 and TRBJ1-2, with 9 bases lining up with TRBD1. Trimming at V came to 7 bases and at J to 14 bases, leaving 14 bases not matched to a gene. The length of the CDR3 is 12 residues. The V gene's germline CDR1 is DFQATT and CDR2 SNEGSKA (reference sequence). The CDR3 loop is CSGGGQGYVGTF. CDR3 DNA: TGCAGTGGGGGGGGACAGGGTTATGTGGGGACCTTC.

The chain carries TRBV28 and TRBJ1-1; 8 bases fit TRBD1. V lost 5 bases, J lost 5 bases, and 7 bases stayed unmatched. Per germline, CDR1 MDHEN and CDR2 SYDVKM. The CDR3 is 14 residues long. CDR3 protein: CASSPQGAGTEAFF. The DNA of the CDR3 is TGTGCCAGCAGTCCCCAGGGGGCAGGGACTGAAGCTTTCTTT.

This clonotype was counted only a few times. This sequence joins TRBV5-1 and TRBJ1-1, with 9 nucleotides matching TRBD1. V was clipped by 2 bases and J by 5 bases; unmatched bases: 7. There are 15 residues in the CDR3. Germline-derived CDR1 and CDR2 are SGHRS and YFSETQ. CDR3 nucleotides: TGCGCCAGCAGCTTAATAGGGACAGGGCGGACTGAAGCTTTCTTT. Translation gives CASSLIGTGRTEAFF.

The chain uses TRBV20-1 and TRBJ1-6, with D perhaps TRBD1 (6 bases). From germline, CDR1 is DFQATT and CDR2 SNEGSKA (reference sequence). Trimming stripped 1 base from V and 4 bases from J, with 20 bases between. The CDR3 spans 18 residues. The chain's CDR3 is CSARGGPDLGGYNSPLHF. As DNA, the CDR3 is TGCAGTGCTAGAGGGGGACCGGACCTAGGGGGTTATAATTCACCCCTCCACTTT.

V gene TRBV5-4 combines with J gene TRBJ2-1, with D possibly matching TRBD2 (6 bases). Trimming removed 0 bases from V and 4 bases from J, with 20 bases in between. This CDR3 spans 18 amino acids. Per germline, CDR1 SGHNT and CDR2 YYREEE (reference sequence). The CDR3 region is CASSLAGVIGRGYNEQFF. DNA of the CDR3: TGTGCCAGCAGCTTGGCCGGGGTGATCGGGCGGGGTTACAATGAGCAGTTCTTC.

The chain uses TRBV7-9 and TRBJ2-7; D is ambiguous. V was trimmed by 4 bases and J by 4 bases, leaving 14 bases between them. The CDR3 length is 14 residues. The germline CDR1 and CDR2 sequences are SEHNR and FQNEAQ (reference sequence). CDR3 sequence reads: CASSSDEAGYEQYF. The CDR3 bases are TGTGCCAGCAGCTCCGATGAGGCTGGGTACGAGCAGTACTTC.

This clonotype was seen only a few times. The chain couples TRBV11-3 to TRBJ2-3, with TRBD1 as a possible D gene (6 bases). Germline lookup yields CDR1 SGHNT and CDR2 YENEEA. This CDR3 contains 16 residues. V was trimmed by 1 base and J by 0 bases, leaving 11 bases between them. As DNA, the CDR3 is TGTGCCAGCAGCTTAGGACAGGCCTCGAGCACAGATACGCAGTATTTT. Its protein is CASSLGQASSTDTQYF.

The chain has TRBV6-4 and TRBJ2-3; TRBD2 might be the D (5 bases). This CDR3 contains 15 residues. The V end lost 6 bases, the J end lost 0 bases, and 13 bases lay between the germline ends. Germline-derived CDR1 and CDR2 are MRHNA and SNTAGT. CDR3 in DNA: TGTGCCAGCAGCCCCCTAGCAGCTAGCACAGATACGCAGTATTTT. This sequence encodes CASSPLAASTDTQYF.

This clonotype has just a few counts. The DNA for the CDR3 is TGCAGTGCTAGAGTGGCTAGCGGGAGAGGGGGGCTCAATGAGCAGTTCTTC. Translated: CSARVASGRGGLNEQFF. The genes are TRBV20-1 and TRBJ2-1; 10 bases are shared with TRBD2. V shed 1 base, J shed 6 bases, and the junction held 12 bases outside the gene matches. Germline CDR1 DFQATT, CDR2 SNEGSKA (reference sequence). The CDR3 runs to 17 residues.

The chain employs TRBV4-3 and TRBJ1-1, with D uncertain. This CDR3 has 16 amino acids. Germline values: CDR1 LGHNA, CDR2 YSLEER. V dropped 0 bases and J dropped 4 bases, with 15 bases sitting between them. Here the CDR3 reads CASSQEAGRPGTEAFF. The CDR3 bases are TGCGCCAGCAGCCAAGAAGCCGGTAGACCGGGCACTGAAGCTTTCTTT.

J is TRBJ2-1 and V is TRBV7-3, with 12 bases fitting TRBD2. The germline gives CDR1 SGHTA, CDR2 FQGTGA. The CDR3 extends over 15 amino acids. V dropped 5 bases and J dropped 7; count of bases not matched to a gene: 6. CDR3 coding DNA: TGTGCCAGCAGCATCGGGACTAGCGGGCATAATGAGCAGTTCTTC. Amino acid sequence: CASSIGTSGHNEQFF.

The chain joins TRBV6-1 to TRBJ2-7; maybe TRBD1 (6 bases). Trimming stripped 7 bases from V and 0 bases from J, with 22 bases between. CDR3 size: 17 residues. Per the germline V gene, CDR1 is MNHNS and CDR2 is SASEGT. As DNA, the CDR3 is TGTGCCAGCACACCCGGACCAGGGGCCAGAACCTCCTACGAGCAGTACTTC. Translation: CASTPGPGARTSYEQYF.